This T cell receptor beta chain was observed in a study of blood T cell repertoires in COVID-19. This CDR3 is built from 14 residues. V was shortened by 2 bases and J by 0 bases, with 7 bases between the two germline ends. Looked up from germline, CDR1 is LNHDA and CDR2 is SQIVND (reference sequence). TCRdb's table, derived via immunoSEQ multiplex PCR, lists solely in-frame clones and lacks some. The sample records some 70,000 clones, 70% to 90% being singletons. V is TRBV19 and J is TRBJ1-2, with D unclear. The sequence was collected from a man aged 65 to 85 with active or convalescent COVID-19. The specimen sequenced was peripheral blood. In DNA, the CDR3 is TGTGCCAGTAGTATAAGCACCTCTAACTATGGCTACACCTTC. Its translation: CASSISTSNYGYTF. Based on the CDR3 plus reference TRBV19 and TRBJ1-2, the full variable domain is DGGITQSPKYLFRKEGQNVTLSCEQNLNHDAMYWYRQDPGQGLRLIYYSQIVNDFQKGDIAEGYSVSREKKESFPLTVTSAQKNPTAFYLCASSISTSNYGYTFGSGTRLTVV.